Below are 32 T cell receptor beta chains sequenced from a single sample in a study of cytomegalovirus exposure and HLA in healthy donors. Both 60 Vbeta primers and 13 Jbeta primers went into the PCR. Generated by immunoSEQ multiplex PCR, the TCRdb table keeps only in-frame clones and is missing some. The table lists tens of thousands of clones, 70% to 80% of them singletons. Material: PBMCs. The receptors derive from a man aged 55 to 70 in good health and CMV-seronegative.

The CDR3 DNA reads as TGTGCCAGCAGTTTATATTGGACTAGCGGTACTTTCTCCTACGAGCAGTACTTC. Translating it yields CASSLYWTSGTFSYEQYF. The chain uses TRBV28 and TRBJ2-7, with 10 bases that match TRBD2. This CDR3 region has 18 residues. Germline V gene sequence: CDR1 MDHEN, CDR2 SYDVKM. The junction had 9 bases not matched to a gene; V was cut back by 1 base and J by 0 bases.

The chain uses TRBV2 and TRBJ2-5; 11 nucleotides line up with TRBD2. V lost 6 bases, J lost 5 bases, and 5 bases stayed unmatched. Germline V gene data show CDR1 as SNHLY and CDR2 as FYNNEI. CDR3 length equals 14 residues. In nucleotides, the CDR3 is TGTGCCAGCAGACAGGGACTAGCGGTGGAGACCCAGTACTTC. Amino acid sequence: CASRQGLAVETQYF.

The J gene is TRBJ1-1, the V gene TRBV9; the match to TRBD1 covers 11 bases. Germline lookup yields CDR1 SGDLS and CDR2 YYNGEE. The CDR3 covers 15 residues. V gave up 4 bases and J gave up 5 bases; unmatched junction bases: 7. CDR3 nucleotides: TGTGCCAGCAGCAGGGGACAGGGGGGGTGGACTGAAGCTTTCTTT. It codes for CASSRGQGGWTEAFF.

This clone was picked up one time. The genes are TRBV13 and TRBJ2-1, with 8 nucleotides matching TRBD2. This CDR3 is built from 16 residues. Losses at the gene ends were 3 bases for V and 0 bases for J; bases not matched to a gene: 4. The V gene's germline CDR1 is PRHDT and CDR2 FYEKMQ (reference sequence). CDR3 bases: TGTGCCAGCAGCTTTTCGGGGGGGGTCTCCTACAATGAGCAGTTCTTC. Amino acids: CASSFSGGVSYNEQFF.

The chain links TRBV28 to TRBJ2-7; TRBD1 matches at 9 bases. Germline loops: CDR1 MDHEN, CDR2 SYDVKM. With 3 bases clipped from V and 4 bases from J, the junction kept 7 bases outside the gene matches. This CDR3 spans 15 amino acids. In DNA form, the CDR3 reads TGTGCCAGCAGTTTCACAGGGGGCTTATTTTACGAGCAGTACTTC. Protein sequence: CASSFTGGLFYEQYF.

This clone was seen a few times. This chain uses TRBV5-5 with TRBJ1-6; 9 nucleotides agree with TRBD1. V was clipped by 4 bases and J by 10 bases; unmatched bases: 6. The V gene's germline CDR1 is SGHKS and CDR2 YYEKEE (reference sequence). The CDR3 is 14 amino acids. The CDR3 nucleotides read TGTGCCAGCAGCACGGGACAGGGTGGCTCACCCCTCCACTTT. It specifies CASSTGQGGSPLHF.

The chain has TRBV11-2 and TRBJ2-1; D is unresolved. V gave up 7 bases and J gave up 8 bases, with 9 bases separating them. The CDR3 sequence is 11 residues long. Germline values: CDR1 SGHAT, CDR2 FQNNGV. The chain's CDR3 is CASTQAHEQFF. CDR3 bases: TGTGCCAGCACTCAAGCCCATGAGCAGTTCTTC.

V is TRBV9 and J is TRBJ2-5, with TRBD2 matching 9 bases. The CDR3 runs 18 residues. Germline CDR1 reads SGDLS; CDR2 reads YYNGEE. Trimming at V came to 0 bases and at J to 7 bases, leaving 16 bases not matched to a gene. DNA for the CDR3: TGTGCCAGCAGCGTAGGATCTAGCGGGGCCTACGACGCTAGGACCCAGTACTTC. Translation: CASSVGSSGAYDARTQYF.

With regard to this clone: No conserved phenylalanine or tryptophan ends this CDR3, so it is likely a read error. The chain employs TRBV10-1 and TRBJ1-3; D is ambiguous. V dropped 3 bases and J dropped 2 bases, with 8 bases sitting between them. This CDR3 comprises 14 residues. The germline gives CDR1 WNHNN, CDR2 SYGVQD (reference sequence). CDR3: CASSDSGTGNTIYC. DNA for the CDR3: TGCGCCAGCAGTGATTCGGGAACTGGAAACACCATATATTGT.

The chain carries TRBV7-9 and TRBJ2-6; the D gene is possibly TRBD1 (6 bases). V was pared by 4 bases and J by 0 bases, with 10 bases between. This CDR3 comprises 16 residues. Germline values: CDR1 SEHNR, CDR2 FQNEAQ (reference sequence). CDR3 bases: TGTGCCAGCAGCTCCACAGGGCCCTCTGGGGCCAACGTCCTGACTTTC. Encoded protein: CASSSTGPSGANVLTF.

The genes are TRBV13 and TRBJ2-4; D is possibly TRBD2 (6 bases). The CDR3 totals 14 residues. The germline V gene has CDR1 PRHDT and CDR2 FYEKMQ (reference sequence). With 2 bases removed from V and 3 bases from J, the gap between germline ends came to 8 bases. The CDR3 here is CASSLRGNKNIQYF. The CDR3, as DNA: TGTGCCAGCAGCTTACGGGGGAACAAAAACATTCAGTACTTC.

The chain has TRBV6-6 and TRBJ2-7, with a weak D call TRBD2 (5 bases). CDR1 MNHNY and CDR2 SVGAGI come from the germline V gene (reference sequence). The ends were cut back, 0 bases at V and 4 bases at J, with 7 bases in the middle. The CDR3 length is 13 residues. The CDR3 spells CASSYSRGYEQYF. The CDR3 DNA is TGTGCCAGCAGTTACTCCCGCGGGTACGAGCAGTACTTC.

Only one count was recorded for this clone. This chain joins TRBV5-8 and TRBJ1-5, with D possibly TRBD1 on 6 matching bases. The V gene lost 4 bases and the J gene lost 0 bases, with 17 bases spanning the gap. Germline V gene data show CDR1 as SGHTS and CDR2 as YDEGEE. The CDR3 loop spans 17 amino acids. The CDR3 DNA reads TGTGCCAGCAGCCCCTGGGAAGGGGGTAATAGCAATCAGCCCCAGCATTTT. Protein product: CASSPWEGGNSNQPQHF.

CDR3 region: CASSDTGPSYGYTF. For the CDR3, the DNA is TGTGCCAGCAGTGATACAGGGCCAAGCTATGGCTACACCTTC. This sequence joins TRBV28 and TRBJ1-2, with D possibly TRBD1 on 6 matching bases. V lost 5 bases to trimming and J lost 4 bases, with 14 bases between them. CDR1 is MDHEN, CDR2 SYDVKM, per germline. This CDR3 has 14 amino acids.

The CDR3 here is CASSLYSDTQYF. The CDR3 DNA reads as TGTGCCAGCAGCCTCTATTCAGATACGCAGTATTTT. The chain recombines TRBV7-2 with TRBJ2-3; D is unresolved. Germline V gene sequence: CDR1 SGHTA, CDR2 FQGNSA. Trimming removed 5 bases at V and 4 bases at J, with 7 bases between. The CDR3 has 12 amino acids.

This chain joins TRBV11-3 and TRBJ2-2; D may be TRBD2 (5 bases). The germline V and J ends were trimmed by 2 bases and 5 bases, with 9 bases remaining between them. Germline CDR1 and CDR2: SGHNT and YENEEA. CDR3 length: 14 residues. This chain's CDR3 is CASSLSRRTGELFF. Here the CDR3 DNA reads TGTGCCAGCAGCTTATCAAGGAGGACCGGGGAGCTGTTTTTT.

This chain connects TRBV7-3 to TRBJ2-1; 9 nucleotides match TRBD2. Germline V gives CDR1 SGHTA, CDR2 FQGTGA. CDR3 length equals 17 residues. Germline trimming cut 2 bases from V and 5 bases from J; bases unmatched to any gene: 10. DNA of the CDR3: TGTGCCAGCAGCTTACGCCGGCGGCTAGCGGGAAACAATGAGCAGTTCTTC. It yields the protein CASSLRRRLAGNNEQFF.

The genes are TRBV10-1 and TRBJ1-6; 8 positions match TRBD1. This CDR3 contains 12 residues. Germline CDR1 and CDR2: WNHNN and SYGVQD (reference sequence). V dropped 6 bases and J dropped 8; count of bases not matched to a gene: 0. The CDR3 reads CASRTGDSPLHF. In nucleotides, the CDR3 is TGCGCCAGCAGGACAGGGGATTCACCCCTCCACTTT.

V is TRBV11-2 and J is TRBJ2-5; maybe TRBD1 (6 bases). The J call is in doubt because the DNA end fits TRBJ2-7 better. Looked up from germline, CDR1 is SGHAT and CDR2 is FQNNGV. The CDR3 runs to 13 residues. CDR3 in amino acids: CASSLGGPYEQYF. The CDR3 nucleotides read TGTGCCAGCAGCTTAGGGGGGCCCTACGAGCAGTACTTC.

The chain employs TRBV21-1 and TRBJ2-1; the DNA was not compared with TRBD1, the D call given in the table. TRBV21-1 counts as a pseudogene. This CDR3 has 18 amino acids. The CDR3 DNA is TGTGCCAGCAGCAAATTACAGTGCCGGGACAGGGTGACTAATGAGCAGTTCTTC. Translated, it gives CASSKLQCRDRVTNEQFF.

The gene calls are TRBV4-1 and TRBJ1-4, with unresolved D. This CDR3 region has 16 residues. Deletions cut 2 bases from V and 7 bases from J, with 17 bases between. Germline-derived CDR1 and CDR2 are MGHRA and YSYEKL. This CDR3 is CASSQPGREKGEKLFF. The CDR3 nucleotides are TGCGCCAGCAGCCAACCTGGGAGAGAGAAGGGTGAAAAACTGTTTTTT.

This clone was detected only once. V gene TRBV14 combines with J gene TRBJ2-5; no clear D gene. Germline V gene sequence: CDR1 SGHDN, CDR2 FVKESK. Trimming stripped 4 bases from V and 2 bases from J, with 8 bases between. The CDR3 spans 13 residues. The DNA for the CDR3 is TGTGCCAGCAGCCGCAGAATTCAAGAGACCCAGTACTTC. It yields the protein CASSRRIQETQYF.

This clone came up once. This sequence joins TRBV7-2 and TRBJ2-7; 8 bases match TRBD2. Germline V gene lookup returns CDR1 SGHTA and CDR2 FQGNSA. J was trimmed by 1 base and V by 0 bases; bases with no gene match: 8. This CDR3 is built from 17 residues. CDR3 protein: CASSLAALAGSSYEQYF. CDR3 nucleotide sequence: TGTGCCAGCAGCTTAGCGGCCCTAGCGGGTTCTTCCTACGAGCAGTACTTC.

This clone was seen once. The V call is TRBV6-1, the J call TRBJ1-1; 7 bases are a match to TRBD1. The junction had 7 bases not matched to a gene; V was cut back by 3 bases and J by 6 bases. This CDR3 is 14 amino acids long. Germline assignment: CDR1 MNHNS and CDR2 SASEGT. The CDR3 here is CASSDYDRAAEAFF. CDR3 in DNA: TGTGCCAGCAGTGACTACGACAGGGCAGCTGAAGCTTTCTTT.

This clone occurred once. This chain's CDR3 is CASSRASTDTQYF. The CDR3 DNA sequence: TGTGCCAGCAGCCGAGCATCGACAGATACGCAGTATTTT. V is TRBV14 and J is TRBJ2-3, with no clear D. V dropped 4 bases and J dropped 3 bases, with 8 bases sitting between them. Germline CDR1 SGHDN, CDR2 FVKESK. The CDR3 sequence is 13 residues long. Based on the CDR3 plus reference TRBV14 and TRBJ2-3, the full variable domain is EAGVTQFPSHSVIEKGQTVTLRCDPISGHDNLYWYRRVMGKEIKFLLHFVKESKQDESGMPNNRFLAERTGGTYSTLKVQPAELEDSGVYFCASSRASTDTQYFGPGTRLTVL.

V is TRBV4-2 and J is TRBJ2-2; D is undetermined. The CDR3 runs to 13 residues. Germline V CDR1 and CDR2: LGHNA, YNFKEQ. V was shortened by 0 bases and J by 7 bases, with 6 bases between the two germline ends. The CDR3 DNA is TGTGCCAGCAGCCAAGACTACAGCGGGGAGCTGTTTTTT. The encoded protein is CASSQDYSGELFF.

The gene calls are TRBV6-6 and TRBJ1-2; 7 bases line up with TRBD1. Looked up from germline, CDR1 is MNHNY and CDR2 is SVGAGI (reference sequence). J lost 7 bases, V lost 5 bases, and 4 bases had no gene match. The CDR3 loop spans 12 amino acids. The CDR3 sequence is CASSTGERGYTF. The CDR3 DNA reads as TGTGCCAGCAGTACAGGGGAGCGTGGCTACACCTTC.

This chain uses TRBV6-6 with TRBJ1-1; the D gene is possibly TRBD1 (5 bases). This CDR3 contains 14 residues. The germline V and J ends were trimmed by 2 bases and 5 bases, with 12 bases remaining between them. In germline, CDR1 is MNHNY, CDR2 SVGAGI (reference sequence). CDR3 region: CASSYGGGKTEAFF. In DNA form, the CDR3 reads TGTGCCAGCAGTTACGGGGGGGGAAAGACTGAAGCTTTCTTT.

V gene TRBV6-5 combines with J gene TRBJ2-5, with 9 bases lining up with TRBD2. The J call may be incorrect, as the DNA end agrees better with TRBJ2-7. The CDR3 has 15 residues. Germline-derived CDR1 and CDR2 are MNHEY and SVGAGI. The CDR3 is CASSYPRGGRYEQYF. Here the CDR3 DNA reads TGTGCCAGCAGTTACCCGCGGGGGGGGCGTTACGAGCAGTACTTC.

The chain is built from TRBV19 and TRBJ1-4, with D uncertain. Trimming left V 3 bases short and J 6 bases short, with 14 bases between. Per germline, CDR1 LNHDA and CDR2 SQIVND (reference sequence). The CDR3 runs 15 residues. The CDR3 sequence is CASSIWAAEDEKLFF. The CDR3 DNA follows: TGTGCCAGTAGTATTTGGGCAGCTGAAGATGAAAAACTGTTTTTT.

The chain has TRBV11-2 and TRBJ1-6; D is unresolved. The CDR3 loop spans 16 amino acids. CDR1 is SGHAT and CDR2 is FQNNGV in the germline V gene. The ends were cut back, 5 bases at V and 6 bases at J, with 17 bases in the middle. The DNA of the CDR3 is TGTGCCAGCAGCCATGCACGGCGGAGGGTTAATTCACCCCTCCACTTT. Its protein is CASSHARRRVNSPLHF.

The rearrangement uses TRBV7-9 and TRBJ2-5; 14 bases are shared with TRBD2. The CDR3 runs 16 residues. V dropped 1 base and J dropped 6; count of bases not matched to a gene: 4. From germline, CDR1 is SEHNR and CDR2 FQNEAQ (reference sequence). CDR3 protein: CASSLGLAGGAQTQYF. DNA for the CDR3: TGTGCCAGCAGCTTAGGACTAGCGGGGGGGGCCCAGACCCAGTACTTC. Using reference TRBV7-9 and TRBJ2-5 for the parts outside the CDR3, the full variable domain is DTGVSQNPRHKITKRGQNVTFRCDPISEHNRLYWYRQTLGQGPEFLTYFQNEAQLEKSRLLSDRFSAERPKGSFSTLEIQRTEQGDSAMYLCASSLGLAGGAQTQYFGPGTRLLVL.